This is a list of T cell receptor beta chains from one sample in a study of cytomegalovirus exposure and HLA in healthy donors. This table comes from immunoSEQ multiplex PCR, and its TCRdb copy is limited to in-frame clones, with some not included. Of 130,000 to 150,000 clones listed, 74% were seen once; the top ten hold roughly 4.5%. The sequencing sample was made of PBMCs. Receptors originate from a young man in good health and CMV-seropositive. CDR3s include the opening cysteine and the closing phenylalanine or tryptophan. A D gene is named only where the DNA matches it firmly. Some rows have no size entry. The others give once, few or many, or a class for an expanded clone.

v_call	cdr3_length	j_call	clone_size	d_call	cdr3_aa	cdr3_nt
TRBV6-6	13	TRBJ1-5	-	-	CASSSGTIQPQHF	TGTGCCAGCAGCTCCGGGACAATCCAGCCCCAGCATTTT
TRBV28	14	TRBJ1-3	-	-	CASRKGHSGNTIYF	TGTGCCAGCAGAAAGGGGCACTCTGGAAACACCATATATTTT
TRBV27	14	TRBJ2-1	-	-	CASSLQRQHNEQFF	TGTGCCAGCAGTCTTCAGAGACAGCACAATGAGCAGTTCTTC
TRBV9	16	TRBJ2-5	-	TRBD2	CASSVGTSGRGETQYF	TGTGCCAGCAGCGTAGGCACTAGCGGGAGGGGGGAGACCCAGTACTTC
TRBV7-9	16	TRBJ2-1	-	TRBD2	CASSPRLAGGNNEQFF	TGTGCCAGCAGCCCCCGACTAGCGGGAGGAAACAATGAGCAGTTCTTC
TRBV2	15	TRBJ2-2	-	TRBD2	CASSIAGDGTGELFF	TGTGCCAGCTCGATAGCGGGAGATGGCACCGGGGAGCTGTTTTTT
TRBV7-9	15	TRBJ1-5	-	-	CASSLGQRERQPQHF	TGTGCCAGCAGCTTAGGACAGCGCGAGCGTCAGCCCCAGCATTTT
TRBV2	12	TRBJ1-2	few	TRBD1	CASSPDRGGYTF	TGTGCCAGCAGCCCTGACAGGGGAGGCTACACCTTC
TRBV5-4	17	TRBJ2-7	few	TRBD2	CASSKGTSGSRTYEQYF	TGTGCCAGCAGCAAGGGGACTAGCGGGAGTAGGACCTACGAGCAGTACTTC
TRBV27	15	TRBJ2-7	-	TRBD1	CASTTPGTGSYEQYF	TGTGCCAGCACCACCCCCGGGACAGGGTCCTACGAGCAGTACTTC
TRBV7-9	14	TRBJ1-2	-	-	CASSSFQKGVGYTF	TGTGCCAGCAGCTCCTTTCAGAAGGGGGTCGGCTACACCTTC
TRBV2	16	TRBJ2-1	-	TRBD1	CAGGANRGIGYNEQFF	TGTGCCGGGGGCGCAAACAGGGGAATAGGATACAATGAGCAGTTCTTC
TRBV27	18	TRBJ2-3	-	TRBD2	CASSLSLASGGITDTQYF	TGTGCCAGCAGTTTATCGCTGGCTAGCGGGGGTATCACAGATACGCAGTATTTT
TRBV5-4	14	TRBJ2-1	-	-	CASSSIGATNEQFF	TGTGCCAGCAGCTCCATAGGGGCCACAAATGAGCAGTTCTTC
TRBV19	17	TRBJ2-7	-	TRBD1	CASTQYGTGGSLYEQYF	TGTGCCAGTACCCAGTATGGGACAGGGGGAAGCTTATACGAGCAGTACTTC
TRBV4-2	15	TRBJ2-5	-	-	CASSQGRAGKETQYF	TGTGCCAGCAGCCAAGGACGGGCGGGAAAAGAGACCCAGTACTTC
TRBV5-1	19	TRBJ1-1	few	TRBD1	CASSRPLTWTGVVDTEAFF	TGCGCCAGCAGCCGTCCCCTTACCTGGACAGGGGTTGTTGACACTGAAGCTTTCTTT
TRBV19	14	TRBJ2-5	-	-	CASSFQAGSETQYF	TGTGCCAGTAGTTTCCAAGCGGGCAGTGAGACCCAGTACTTC
TRBV5-6	14	TRBJ1-6	few	-	CASSLRPGGSPLHF	TGTGCCAGCAGCTTGAGGCCGGGGGGTTCACCCCTCCACTTT
TRBV28	16	TRBJ1-1	few	-	CASSQTGGGLNTEAFF	TGTGCCAGCAGTCAGACAGGTGGAGGATTGAACACTGAAGCTTTCTTT
TRBV27	15	TRBJ2-7	-	TRBD1	CASHRWGTGIHEQYF	TGTGCCAGCCATCGCTGGGGGACAGGGATCCACGAGCAGTACTTC
TRBV5-6	16	TRBJ1-3	few	-	CASSLFGGTSGNTIYF	TGTGCCAGCAGCTTGTTTGGGGGCACCTCTGGAAACACCATATATTTT
TRBV5-4	14	TRBJ2-7	-	-	CASSLVGGRVEQYF	TGTGCCAGCAGCTTGGTGGGGGGGCGGGTCGAGCAGTACTTC
TRBV4-3	15	TRBJ2-2	once	TRBD1	CASSRGQGGIGELFF	TGCGCCAGCAGCCGGGGACAGGGAGGGATCGGGGAGCTGTTTTTT
TRBV28	13	TRBJ1-1	-	-	CASSPIDSTEAFF	TGTGCCAGCAGCCCGATAGACAGCACTGAAGCTTTCTTT
TRBV7-9	15	TRBJ2-5	-	TRBD2	CASSLGWSGGETQYF	TGTGCCAGCAGCTTAGGTTGGAGCGGGGGGGAGACCCAGTACTTC
TRBV7-9	15	TRBJ2-2	once	TRBD1	CASSLGQGGTGELFF	TGTGCCAGCAGCTTAGGACAGGGTGGCACCGGGGAGCTGTTTTTT
TRBV2	15	TRBJ2-1	-	TRBD1	CASTSGQSSYNEQFF	TGTGCCAGCACCTCGGGACAGTCCTCCTACAATGAGCAGTTCTTC
TRBV5-1	13	TRBJ2-5	-	-	CASSLKPQETQYF	TGCGCCAGCAGCTTAAAACCTCAGGAGACCCAGTACTTC
TRBV6-6	13	TRBJ2-7	-	-	CASSPTTRNEQYF	TGTGCCAGCAGCCCAACAACTAGAAACGAGCAGTACTTC
TRBV6-5	14	TRBJ2-5	once	-	CASSPSGFQETQYF	TGTGCCAGCAGTCCCAGCGGATTCCAAGAGACCCAGTACTTC
TRBV27	16	TRBJ2-7	-	TRBD1	CASSLSAGTGVYEQYF	TGTGCCAGCAGTTTAAGTGCAGGGACAGGGGTCTACGAGCAGTACTTC
TRBV29-1	11	TRBJ2-2	-	-	CSVLSAGELFF	TGCAGCGTTCTTTCGGCCGGGGAGCTGTTTTTT
TRBV10-3	13	TRBJ1-4	-	-	CAISAGVGEKLFF	TGTGCCATCAGTGCAGGGGTAGGGGAAAAACTGTTTTTT
TRBV7-8	15	TRBJ1-4	-	-	CASRQTGSTNEKLFF	TGTGCCAGCAGACAGACGGGGAGTACTAATGAAAAACTGTTTTTT
TRBV6-6	16	TRBJ1-2	few	-	CASSYSSSLGRYGYTF	TGTGCCAGCAGTTACTCGAGTTCGTTGGGGCGATATGGCTACACCTTC
TRBV7-2	14	TRBJ1-2	-	-	CASSLGDKRRGDTF	TGTGCCAGCAGCTTAGGAGACAAGAGACGGGGAGACACCTTC
TRBV27	10	TRBJ2-1	-	-	CATEENEQFF	TGTGCCACCGAGGAGAATGAGCAGTTCTTC
TRBV6-1	13	TRBJ1-2	few	TRBD1	CASKQGALGGYTF	TGTGCCAGCAAACAGGGGGCGCTGGGTGGCTACACCTTC
TRBV4-2	16	TRBJ1-1	-	TRBD1	CASSQGQGARNTEAFF	TGTGCCAGCAGCCAAGGGCAGGGGGCGCGGAACACTGAAGCTTTCTTT
TRBV19	15	TRBJ2-3	-	TRBD2	CASSTERGGSYTQYF	TGTGCCAGTAGTACAGAGCGGGGGGGCTCATATACGCAGTATTTT
TRBV7-2	14	TRBJ1-2	-	-	CASRFGAHPYGYTF	TGTGCCAGCCGTTTTGGGGCCCATCCCTATGGCTACACCTTC
TRBV7-9	13	TRBJ1-4	-	-	CASSFGGNEKLFF	TGTGCCAGCAGCTTCGGAGGGAATGAAAAACTGTTTTTT
TRBV2	14	TRBJ1-5	-	-	CASSEMGGDQPQHF	TGTGCCAGCAGTGAAATGGGGGGGGATCAGCCCCAGCATTTT
TRBV19	12	TRBJ2-7	-	-	CASSIQFGEQYF	TGTGCCAGTAGTATTCAATTCGGCGAGCAGTACTTC
TRBV11-2	15	TRBJ1-4	-	-	CASSSGFGANEKLFF	TGTGCCAGCAGCTCAGGGTTTGGCGCAAATGAAAAACTGTTTTTT
TRBV14	16	TRBJ2-3	-	-	CASSQDRAGKTDTQYF	TGTGCCAGCAGCCAAGACCGAGCAGGGAAGACAGATACGCAGTATTTT
TRBV2	13	TRBJ1-3	-	-	CASSLVSGNTIYF	TGTGCCAGCAGCTTAGTCTCTGGAAACACCATATATTTT